A selection of T cell receptor beta chains follows, all from one sample in a study of blood T cell repertoires in COVID-19. Method: immunoSEQ multiplex PCR; TCRdb's copy keeps in-frame clones and lacks some. Among roughly 100,000 clones listed, roughly 79% were seen once. The material sequenced was peripheral blood. These receptors were taken from a woman in her seventies with acute or convalescent COVID-19. Each CDR3 is given with its conserved first and last residue. The order of the fields is clone size, D gene, J gene, V gene, CDR3 protein, CDR3 DNA. A D gene is named only where the DNA matches it firmly. Expanded clones are given a class, and other clones once, few, many or no size at all.

abundance: NA; d_gene: TRBD1; j_gene: TRBJ2-7; v_gene: TRBV3-1/TRBV3-2; CDR3aa: CASSQDRALDRDHVSSYEQYF; CDR3nt: TGTGCCAGCAGCCAAGATCGGGCCCTGGACAGGGACCACGTGAGCTCCTACGAGCAGTACTTC
abundance: NA; d_gene: TRBD1; j_gene: TRBJ1-2; v_gene: TRBV5-4; CDR3aa: CASSNRGANYGYTF; CDR3nt: TGTGCCAGCTCAAACAGGGGAGCTAACTATGGCTACACCTTC
abundance: NA; d_gene: TRBD1; j_gene: TRBJ2-3; v_gene: TRBV2; CDR3aa: CASKRDRGFHTDTQYF; CDR3nt: TGTGCCAGCAAACGGGACAGGGGTTTCCACACAGATACGCAGTATTTT
abundance: few; d_gene: NA; j_gene: TRBJ1-3; v_gene: TRBV4-3; CDR3aa: CASSQASRGSGNTIYF; CDR3nt: TGCGCCAGCAGCCAAGCGTCTCGGGGTTCAGGAAACACCATATATTTT
abundance: NA; d_gene: NA; j_gene: TRBJ2-7; v_gene: TRBV9; CDR3aa: CASSVAAGAPYEQYF; CDR3nt: TGTGCCAGCAGCGTAGCGGCAGGGGCCCCCTACGAGCAGTACTTC
abundance: few; d_gene: TRBD1; j_gene: TRBJ1-2; v_gene: TRBV7-2; CDR3aa: CASSIGQGASYGYTF; CDR3nt: TGTGCCAGCAGCATTGGACAGGGGGCGAGCTATGGCTACACCTTC
abundance: NA; d_gene: NA; j_gene: TRBJ1-6; v_gene: TRBV5-1; CDR3aa: CASSLVGRSPLHF; CDR3nt: TGCGCCAGCAGCTTGGTGGGCCGATCACCCCTCCACTTT
abundance: NA; d_gene: NA; j_gene: TRBJ1-1; v_gene: TRBV10-3; CDR3aa: CAISRTDQNTEAFF; CDR3nt: TGTGCCATCAGTAGGACAGACCAGAACACTGAAGCTTTCTTT
abundance: NA; d_gene: NA; j_gene: TRBJ1-2; v_gene: TRBV27; CDR3aa: CASSSGHYTLDGYTF; CDR3nt: TGTGCCAGCAGTTCGGGACATTACACTCTGGATGGCTACACCTTC
abundance: few; d_gene: TRBD1; j_gene: TRBJ2-1; v_gene: TRBV18; CDR3aa: CASSPTRQGGNTRDNEQFF; CDR3nt: TGTGCCAGCTCACCGACCCGACAGGGTGGAAACACGAGGGACAATGAGCAGTTCTTC
abundance: once; d_gene: NA; j_gene: TRBJ2-2; v_gene: TRBV2; CDR3aa: CASSDTRGNSGELFF; CDR3nt: TGTGCCAGCAGCGATACCAGGGGTAACTCCGGGGAGCTGTTTTTT
abundance: NA; d_gene: TRBD1; j_gene: TRBJ1-1; v_gene: TRBV6-4; CDR3aa: CASSDVDRVTEAFF; CDR3nt: TGTGCCAGCAGTGACGTGGACAGGGTGACTGAAGCTTTCTTT
abundance: NA; d_gene: NA; j_gene: TRBJ2-3; v_gene: TRBV11-2; CDR3aa: CASTIRAQHGTQYF; CDR3nt: TGTGCCAGCACGATCAGGGCGCAGCATGGTACGCAGTATTTT
abundance: NA; d_gene: NA; j_gene: TRBJ2-7; v_gene: TRBV6-1; CDR3aa: CASSEDPSSVYEQYF; CDR3nt: TGTGCCAGCAGTGAAGATCCTAGTTCCGTCTACGAGCAGTACTTC
abundance: NA; d_gene: TRBD1; j_gene: TRBJ1-1; v_gene: TRBV7-9; CDR3aa: CASSSQGRNTEAFF; CDR3nt: TGTGCCAGCAGCTCACAGGGGCGGAACACTGAAGCTTTCTTT
abundance: NA; d_gene: NA; j_gene: TRBJ1-2; v_gene: TRBV9; CDR3aa: CASSVVDRGYGYTF; CDR3nt: TGTGCCAGCAGCGTAGTCGACAGAGGATATGGCTACACCTTC
abundance: NA; d_gene: TRBD1; j_gene: TRBJ1-2; v_gene: TRBV19; CDR3aa: CASSIPGQTYYGYTF; CDR3nt: TGTGCCAGTAGTATACCGGGACAGACGTACTATGGCTACACCTTC
abundance: NA; d_gene: NA; j_gene: TRBJ1-5; v_gene: TRBV10-1; CDR3aa: CASPRGHPNNQPQHF; CDR3nt: TGCGCCAGCCCTCGGGGACACCCAAACAATCAGCCCCAGCATTTT
abundance: NA; d_gene: TRBD2; j_gene: TRBJ2-7; v_gene: TRBV4-3; CDR3aa: CASSPDLSGRVHEQYF; CDR3nt: TGCGCCAGCAGCCCTGACCTAAGCGGGAGAGTCCACGAGCAGTACTTC
abundance: NA; d_gene: TRBD2; j_gene: TRBJ2-3; v_gene: TRBV30; CDR3aa: CAWSVILAGTDTQYF; CDR3nt: TGTGCCTGGAGTGTAATCCTAGCGGGCACAGATACGCAGTATTTT
abundance: NA; d_gene: NA; j_gene: TRBJ2-2; v_gene: TRBV29-1; CDR3aa: CSWVEGNTGELFF; CDR3nt: TGCAGCTGGGTGGAGGGGAACACCGGGGAGCTGTTTTTT
abundance: once; d_gene: NA; j_gene: TRBJ1-1; v_gene: TRBV19; CDR3aa: CASSMGGGMRNTEAFF; CDR3nt: TGTGCCAGTAGTATGGGAGGGGGGATGCGGAACACTGAAGCTTTCTTT
abundance: NA; d_gene: NA; j_gene: TRBJ2-1; v_gene: TRBV5-6; CDR3aa: CASSRAAGMDNEQFF; CDR3nt: TGTGCCAGCAGCCGCGCGGCGGGGATGGACAATGAGCAGTTCTTC
abundance: NA; d_gene: TRBD1; j_gene: TRBJ1-1; v_gene: TRBV2; CDR3aa: CASKTGVTRTTEAFF; CDR3nt: TGTGCCAGCAAAACAGGGGTGACTAGAACCACTGAAGCTTTCTTT
abundance: few; d_gene: NA; j_gene: TRBJ2-7; v_gene: TRBV19; CDR3aa: CRTREIREQYF; CDR3nt: TGTCGCACTCGGGAAATCCGTGAGCAGTACTTC
abundance: NA; d_gene: NA; j_gene: TRBJ1-3; v_gene: TRBV10-3; CDR3aa: CAISESGSSGNTIYF; CDR3nt: TGTGCCATCAGTGAGTCGGGCAGCTCTGGAAACACCATATATTTT
abundance: NA; d_gene: TRBD1; j_gene: TRBJ2-6; v_gene: TRBV19; CDR3aa: CASTTQGRPGANVLTF; CDR3nt: TGTGCCAGTACCACACAGGGGAGACCTGGGGCCAACGTCCTGACTTTC
abundance: NA; d_gene: NA; j_gene: TRBJ1-4; v_gene: TRBV6-5; CDR3aa: CASGGLNEKLFF; CDR3nt: TGTGCCAGCGGGGGACTTAATGAAAAACTGTTTTTT
abundance: few; d_gene: NA; j_gene: TRBJ1-5; v_gene: TRBV2; CDR3aa: CASNPQDRGYGQPQHF; CDR3nt: TGTGCCAGCAATCCCCAGGACAGAGGTTACGGGCAGCCCCAGCATTTT
abundance: NA; d_gene: NA; j_gene: TRBJ1-6; v_gene: TRBV27; CDR3aa: CASRYRPESYNSPLHF; CDR3nt: TGTGCCAGCAGATACAGACCCGAGTCCTATAATTCACCCCTCCACTTT
abundance: NA; d_gene: TRBD1; j_gene: TRBJ2-2; v_gene: TRBV5-4; CDR3aa: CASSLAGTGGSGELFF; CDR3nt: TGTGCCAGCAGCCTGGCCGGGACAGGGGGCTCCGGGGAGCTGTTTTTT
abundance: NA; d_gene: NA; j_gene: TRBJ2-1; v_gene: TRBV7-2; CDR3aa: CASSSPQSSLSEQFF; CDR3nt: TGTGCCAGCAGCTCGCCCCAATCTAGCCTGAGTGAGCAGTTCTTC